This T cell receptor beta chain was sequenced for a study of memory CD4+ T cells and cytomegalovirus serostatus. Data came from immunoSEQ multiplex PCR; TCRdb stores just in-frame clones and leaves some out. The table shows around 84,000 clones, with roughly 80% occurring only once. The sort gate was single viable CD3+CD4+CD8-CD45RO+ cells for memory CD4+ T cells. V was clipped by 6 bases and J by 0 bases, with 9 bases between them. This CDR3 comprises 14 residues. Germline CDR1 MNHNY, CDR2 SVGAGI (reference sequence). The rearrangement uses TRBV6-6 and TRBJ2-1; D is possibly TRBD1 or TRBD2 (5 bases each). The sample comprised memory CD4+ T cells from blood. The receptor comes from an adult in good health and CMV-seronegative. The CDR3 DNA is TGTGCCAGCAGCAAGGGACCCTCCTACAATGAGCAGTTCTTC. Amino acids: CASSKGPSYNEQFF.